These 5 T cell receptor beta chains were sequenced from one sample in a study of radiotherapy plus CTLA-4 blockade in lung cancer. Assay: immunoSEQ multiplex PCR; the TCRdb copy retains only in-frame clones and omits some. This repertoire shows more than 75,000 clones, roughly 74% found once; its top ten account for 2.8%. This specimen consisted of peripheral blood, obtained from a patient treated with radiotherapy plus ipilimumab. These receptors all stem from a human donor with non-small cell lung cancer who had a partial response to radiotherapy plus ipilimumab. Some clones in this sample may be carry-over from other donors' samples.

The chain joins TRBV18 to TRBJ2-7; D is uncertain. Germline-derived CDR1 and CDR2 are KGHSH and LQKENI. The CDR3 has 13 residues. V lost 1 base to trimming and J lost 6 bases, with 10 bases between them. This chain's CDR3 is CASSPLTPGEQYF. The DNA of the CDR3 is TGTGCCAGCTCACCACTGACTCCCGGCGAGCAGTACTTC.

V and J are TRBV7-2 and TRBJ1-6; TRBD1 is a possible D gene (6 bases). V shed 5 bases and J shed 13 bases, with 18 bases lying between them. Germline CDR1 reads SGHTA; CDR2 reads FQGNSA. The CDR3 extends over 14 amino acids. CDR3 coding DNA: TGTGCCAGCAGCCCCGGGACACGGCAAGTTCCCCTCCACTTT. The encoded protein is CASSPGTRQVPLHF.

This chain uses TRBV6-4 with TRBJ2-5; the D gene is possibly TRBD1 (5 bases). The CDR3 sequence is 14 residues long. Germline lookup yields CDR1 MRHNA and CDR2 SNTAGT. The V and J ends lost 7 bases and 2 bases respectively, with 14 bases between them. The CDR3, as DNA: TGTGCCAGCAAGGGGCCTGCCGGGCAAGAGACCCAGTACTTC. Protein: CASKGPAGQETQYF.

Only a few counts were recorded for this clone. V and J are TRBV7-8 and TRBJ1-5; a possible D gene is TRBD1 (5 bases). With 4 bases removed from V and 4 bases from J, the gap between germline ends came to 11 bases. This CDR3 contains 14 residues. Looked up from germline, CDR1 is SGHVS and CDR2 is FQNEAQ. The CDR3 DNA sequence: TGTGCCAGCAGCTCGACAGATGGAAATCAGCCCCAGCATTTT. This translates into CASSSTDGNQPQHF.

This clone showed up just a few times. For the CDR3, the DNA is TGCGCCAGCAGTGAGGGGAGAACCGGGGAGCTGTTTTTT. It yields the protein CASSEGRTGELFF. This sequence joins TRBV10-1 and TRBJ2-2, with D possibly TRBD2 on 5 matching bases. Germline assignment: CDR1 WNHNN and CDR2 SYGVQD (reference sequence). Deletions cut 2 bases from V and 5 bases from J, with 6 bases between. The CDR3 length is 13 residues.